These T cell receptor beta chains were read from a single sample in a study of a mutant IDH1 vaccine in newly diagnosed glioma. Clones were read by immunoSEQ multiplex PCR, and TCRdb kept only the in-frame ones, dropping some. The data show around 89,000 clones, approximately 83% seen once. This specimen consisted of PBMCs, obtained from a glioma patient treated with radiotherapy, temozolomide or both. Receptor source: a woman between 50 and 59 years old with glioma. Each CDR3 is given with its conserved first and last residue. Clone size is given for some rows only: seen once, a few or many times, or a class if the clone is expanded.

-,TRBV4-1,TRBJ1-2,15,CASTLSMTGGDGYTF
-,TRBV2,TRBJ2-3,13,CASSQETTDTQYF
-,TRBV5-1,TRBJ2-7,17,CASSFGLADTISYEQYF
-,TRBV2,TRBJ1-2,15,CASSEQGGSRYGYTF
-,TRBV2,TRBJ2-7,14,CASRRQEPTYEQYF
-,TRBV9,TRBJ1-6,16,CASSRLQGQGRPPLHF
-,TRBV19,TRBJ2-5,14,CASDGTGAGETQYF
-,TRBV5-6,TRBJ2-7,14,CASRARDGSYEQYF
-,TRBV19,TRBJ2-3,16,CASSITSGGSTDTQYF
-,TRBV19,TRBJ1-5,13,CASGGQSNQPQHF
-,TRBV5-6,TRBJ2-3,14,CASSLVPGRDTQYF
-,TRBV5-1,TRBJ2-7,17,CASSLAVGLAAPYEQYF
-,TRBV10-1,TRBJ1-1,12,CASSQGYTEAFF
once,TRBV6-5,TRBJ1-2,14,CASSVTDGGYGYTF
once,TRBV18,TRBJ2-1,16,CASSPQPDRIYNEQFF
once,TRBV7-2,TRBJ1-4,16,CASSRNQGGFNEKLFF
once,TRBV5-1,TRBJ1-1,11,CASSANTEAFF